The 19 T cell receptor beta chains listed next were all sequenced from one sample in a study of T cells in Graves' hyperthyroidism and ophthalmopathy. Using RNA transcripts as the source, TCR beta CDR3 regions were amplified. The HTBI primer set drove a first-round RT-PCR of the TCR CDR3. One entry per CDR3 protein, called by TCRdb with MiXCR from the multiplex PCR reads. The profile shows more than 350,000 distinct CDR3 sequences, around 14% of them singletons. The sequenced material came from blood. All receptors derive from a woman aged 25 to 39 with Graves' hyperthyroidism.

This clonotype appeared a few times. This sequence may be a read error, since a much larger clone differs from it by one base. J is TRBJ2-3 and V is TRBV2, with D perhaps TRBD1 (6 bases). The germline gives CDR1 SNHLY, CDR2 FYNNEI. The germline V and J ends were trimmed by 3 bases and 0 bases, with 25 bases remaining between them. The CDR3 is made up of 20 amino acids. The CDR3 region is CASSDSHTGIGVSSTDTQYF. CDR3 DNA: TGTGCCAGCAGTGATAGTCACACAGGGATTGGAGTATCTAGCACAGATACGCAGTATTTT.

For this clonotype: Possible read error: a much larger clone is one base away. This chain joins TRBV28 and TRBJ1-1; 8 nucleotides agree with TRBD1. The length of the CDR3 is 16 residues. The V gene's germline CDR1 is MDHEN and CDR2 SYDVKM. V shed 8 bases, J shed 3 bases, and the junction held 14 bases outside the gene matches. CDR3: CASGFSGKQGDTEAFF. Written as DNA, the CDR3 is TGTGCCAGCGGATTCTCAGGTAAACAGGGGGACACTGAAGCTTTCTTT.

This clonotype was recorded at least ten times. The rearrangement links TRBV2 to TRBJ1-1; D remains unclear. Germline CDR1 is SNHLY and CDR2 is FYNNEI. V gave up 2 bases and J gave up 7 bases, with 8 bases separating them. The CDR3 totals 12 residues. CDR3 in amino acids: CASSEMRGEAFF. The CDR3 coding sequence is TGTGCCAGCAGTGAAATGAGAGGTGAAGCTTTCTTT.

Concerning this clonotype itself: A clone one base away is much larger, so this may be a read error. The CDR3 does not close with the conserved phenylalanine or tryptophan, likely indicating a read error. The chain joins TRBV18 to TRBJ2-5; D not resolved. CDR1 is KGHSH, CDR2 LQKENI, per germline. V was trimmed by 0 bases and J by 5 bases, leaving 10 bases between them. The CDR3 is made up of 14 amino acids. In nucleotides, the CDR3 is TGTGCCAGCTCACCACCCGCCGAGTCGGAGACCCAGTACCTC. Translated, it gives CASSPPAESETQYL.

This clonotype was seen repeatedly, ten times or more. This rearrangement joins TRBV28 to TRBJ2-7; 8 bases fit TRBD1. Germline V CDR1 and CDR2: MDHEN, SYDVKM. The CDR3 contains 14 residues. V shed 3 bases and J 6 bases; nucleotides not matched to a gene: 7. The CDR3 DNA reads TGTGCCAGCAGTTTCTTCAGGGGGCAGGGCGAGCAGTACTTC. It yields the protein CASSFFRGQGEQYF.

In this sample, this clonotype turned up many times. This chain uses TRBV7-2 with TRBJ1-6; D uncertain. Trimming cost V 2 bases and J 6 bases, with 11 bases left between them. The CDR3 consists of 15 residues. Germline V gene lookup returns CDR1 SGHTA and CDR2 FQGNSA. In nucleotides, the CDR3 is TGTGCCAGCAGCTTACTTGAGGGTTCTAATTCACCCCTCCACTTT. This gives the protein CASSLLEGSNSPLHF.

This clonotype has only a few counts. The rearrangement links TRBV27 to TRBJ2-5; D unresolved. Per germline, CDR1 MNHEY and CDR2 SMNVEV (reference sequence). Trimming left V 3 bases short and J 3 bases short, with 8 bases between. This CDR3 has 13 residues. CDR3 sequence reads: CASSFRAEETQYF. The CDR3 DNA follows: TGTGCCAGCAGTTTCCGTGCTGAAGAGACCCAGTACTTC.

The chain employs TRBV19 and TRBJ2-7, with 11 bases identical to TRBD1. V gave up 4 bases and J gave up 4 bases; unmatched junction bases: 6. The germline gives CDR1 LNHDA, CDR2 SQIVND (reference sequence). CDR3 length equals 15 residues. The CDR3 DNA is TGTGCCAGTAGTAACGCAGGGACAGGGGGATACGAGCAGTACTTC. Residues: CASSNAGTGGYEQYF.

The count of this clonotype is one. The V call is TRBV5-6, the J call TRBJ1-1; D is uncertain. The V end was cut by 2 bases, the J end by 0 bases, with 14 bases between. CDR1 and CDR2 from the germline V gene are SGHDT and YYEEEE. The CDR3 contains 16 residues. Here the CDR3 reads CASSLFGRLMNTEAFF. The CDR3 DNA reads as TGTGCCAGCAGCTTATTCGGGAGGCTTATGAACACTGAAGCTTTCTTT.

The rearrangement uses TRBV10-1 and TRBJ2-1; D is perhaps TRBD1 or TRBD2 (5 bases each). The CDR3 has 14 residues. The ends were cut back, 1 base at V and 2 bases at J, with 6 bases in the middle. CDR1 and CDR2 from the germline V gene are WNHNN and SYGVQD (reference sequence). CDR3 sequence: CASSEWGPYNEQFF. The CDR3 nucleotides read TGCGCCAGCAGTGAGTGGGGACCCTACAATGAGCAGTTCTTC.

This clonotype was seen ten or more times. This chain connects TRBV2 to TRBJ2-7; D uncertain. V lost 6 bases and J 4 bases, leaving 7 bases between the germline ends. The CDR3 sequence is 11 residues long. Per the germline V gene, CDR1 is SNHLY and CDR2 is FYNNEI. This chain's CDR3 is CASRAEYEQYF. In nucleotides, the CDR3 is TGTGCCAGCAGGGCAGAGTACGAGCAGTACTTC.

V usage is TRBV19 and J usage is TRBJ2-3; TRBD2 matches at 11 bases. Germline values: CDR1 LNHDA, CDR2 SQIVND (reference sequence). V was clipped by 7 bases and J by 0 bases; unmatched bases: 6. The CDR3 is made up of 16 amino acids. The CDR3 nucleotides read TGTGCCAGTACCTTAACTAGCGGGAGAAGCACAGATACGCAGTATTTT. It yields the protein CASTLTSGRSTDTQYF.

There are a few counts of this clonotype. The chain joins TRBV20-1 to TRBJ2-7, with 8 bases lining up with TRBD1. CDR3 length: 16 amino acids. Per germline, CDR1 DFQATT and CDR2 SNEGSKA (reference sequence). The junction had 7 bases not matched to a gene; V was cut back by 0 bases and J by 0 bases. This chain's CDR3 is CSARDPGTGSSYEQYF. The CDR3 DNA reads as TGCAGTGCTAGAGATCCAGGGACAGGAAGCTCCTACGAGCAGTACTTC.

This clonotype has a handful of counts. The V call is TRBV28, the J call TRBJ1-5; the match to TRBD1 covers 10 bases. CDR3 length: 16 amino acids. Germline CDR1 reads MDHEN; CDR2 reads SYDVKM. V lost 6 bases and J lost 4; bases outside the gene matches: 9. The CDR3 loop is CASRSTTGGPNQPQHF. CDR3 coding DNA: TGTGCCAGCAGGTCGACGACAGGGGGCCCAAATCAGCCCCAGCATTTT.

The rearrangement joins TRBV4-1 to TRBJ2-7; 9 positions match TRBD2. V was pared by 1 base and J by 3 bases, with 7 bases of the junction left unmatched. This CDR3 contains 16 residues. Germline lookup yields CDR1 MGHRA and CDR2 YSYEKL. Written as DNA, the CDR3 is TGCGCCAGCAGCCAAGCGGCGGGCGGGAGGGACTACGAGCAGTACTTC. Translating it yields CASSQAAGGRDYEQYF.

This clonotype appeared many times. The CDR3 loop reads CASSYPGTANTGELFF. CDR3 coding DNA: TGTGCCAGCAGTTACCCTGGGACAGCGAACACCGGGGAGCTGTTTTTT. The rearrangement uses TRBV6-5 and TRBJ2-2; TRBD1 matches at 7 bases. V shed 2 bases and J 0 bases; nucleotides not matched to a gene: 3. This CDR3 is built from 16 residues. CDR1 MNHEY and CDR2 SVGAGI come from the germline V gene.

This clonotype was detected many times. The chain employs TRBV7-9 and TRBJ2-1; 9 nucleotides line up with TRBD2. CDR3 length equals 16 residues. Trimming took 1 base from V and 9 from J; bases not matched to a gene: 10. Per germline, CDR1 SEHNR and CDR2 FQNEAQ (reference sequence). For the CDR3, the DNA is TGTGCCAGCAGCTTAGGCGCTAGCGGGATTGTTGGTGAGCAGTTCTTC. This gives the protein CASSLGASGIVGEQFF.

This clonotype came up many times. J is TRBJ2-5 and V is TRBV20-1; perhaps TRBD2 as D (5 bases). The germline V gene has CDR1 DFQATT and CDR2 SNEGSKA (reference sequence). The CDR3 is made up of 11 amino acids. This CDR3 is CTGLLQETQYF. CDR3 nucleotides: TGCACCGGACTCCTCCAAGAGACCCAGTACTTC.

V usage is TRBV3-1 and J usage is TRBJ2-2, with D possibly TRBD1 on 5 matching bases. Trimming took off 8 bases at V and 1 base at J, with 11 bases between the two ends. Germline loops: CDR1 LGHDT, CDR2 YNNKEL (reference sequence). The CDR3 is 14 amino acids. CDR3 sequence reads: CASRWTQNTGELFF. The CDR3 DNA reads TGTGCCAGCCGTTGGACACAGAACACCGGGGAGCTGTTTTTT.